This T cell receptor (beta chain) was obtained from a study of OX40 agonist ivuxolimab in advanced cancers. Study as a whole: A mean age of approximately 58 years, range roughly 20 to 85, was recorded, and 70% to 85% were male.

TCRdb's table, derived via immunoSEQ multiplex PCR, lists solely in-frame clones and lacks some. The sample yields around 30,000 clones, more than 65% seen once. V was shortened by 6 bases and J by 7 bases, with 19 bases between the two germline ends. Germline CDR1 MNHEY, CDR2 SMNVEV (reference sequence). The CDR3 is 15 residues long. The specimen was CD4+ or CD8+ T cells sorted from blood, collected in a trial of the OX40 agonist ivuxolimab. This chain links TRBV27 with TRBJ2-1, with D possibly TRBD2 on 6 matching bases. This clonotype originated in an adult with an advanced solid tumor such as melanoma, head and neck, liver or kidney cancer. The CDR3 DNA sequence: TGTGCCAGCAGCCAGAATCGCGGGGCCTCGAATGAGCAGTTCTTC. It codes for CASSQNRGASNEQFF.